This T cell receptor (beta chain) was documented in a study of metastatic and nonmetastatic thyroid tumors. Looking at the study overall: The comparison covered peripheral blood and tumor or nodule tissue in malignant and benign thyroid patients.

TCRdb reprocessed the PCR reads via MiXCR. The sample lists about 27,000 clones, 16% occurring once. The ends were cut back, 2 bases at V and 8 bases at J, with 16 bases in the middle. CDR1 ENHRY and CDR2 SYGVKD come from the germline V gene. The CDR3 spans 14 residues. The entire patient cohort was treatment-naive prior to thyroid surgery. This clone was detected a few times. V is TRBV10-3 and J is TRBJ2-7; possibly TRBD1 for D (6 bases). Sequenced material: blood. The receptor comes from a male donor with papillary thyroid cancer or a benign thyroid nodule (not recorded which). Some clones in this sample may be carry-over from other donors' samples. For the CDR3, the DNA is TGTGCCATCAGTGAGATGGGACATGGGTACAAGCAGTACTTC. Its protein is CAISEMGHGYKQYF.